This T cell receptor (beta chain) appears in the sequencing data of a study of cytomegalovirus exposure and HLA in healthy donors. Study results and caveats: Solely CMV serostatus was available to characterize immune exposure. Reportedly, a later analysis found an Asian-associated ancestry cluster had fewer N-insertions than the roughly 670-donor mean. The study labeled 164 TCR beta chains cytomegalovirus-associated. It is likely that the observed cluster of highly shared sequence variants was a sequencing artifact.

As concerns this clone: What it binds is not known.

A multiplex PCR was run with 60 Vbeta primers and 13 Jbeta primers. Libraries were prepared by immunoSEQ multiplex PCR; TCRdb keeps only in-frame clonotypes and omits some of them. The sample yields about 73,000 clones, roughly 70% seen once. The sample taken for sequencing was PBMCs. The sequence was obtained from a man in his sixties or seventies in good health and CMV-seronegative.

The CDR3: CASSLGGSSYEQYF. Here the CDR3 DNA reads TGCGCCAGCAGCTTGGGCGGGAGCTCCTACGAGCAGTACTTC. This rearrangement joins TRBV5-1 to TRBJ2-7, with 7 bases identical to TRBD2. J gave up 0 bases and V 0 bases, and 0 bases lay outside the gene matches. The CDR3 sequence is 14 residues long. In germline, CDR1 is SGHRS, CDR2 YFSETQ.